This record looks at one TCR beta chain sequence and its context. In its sample, this clonotype was seen a few times. Its target antigen remains unknown. Per-base qualities were not stored, and no clone one base away is much larger. From the cysteine up to the phenylalanine, the CDR3 has a length of 15 residues. Only the CDR3 DNA is retained, 45 bases long and in frame from the first base. The trim is 1 base for V and 6 bases for J, with a gap of 12 bases between the germline ends. Sequences LGHNA (CDR1) and YSLEER (CDR2) are obtained from the germline V gene. These data originate in a study of response to subunit inactivated influenza vaccine (dated by TCRdb to about 2018). For the wider study: The study used deep quantitative T cell receptor repertoire profiling to track responses to a trivalent subunit inactivated influenza vaccine. Broader findings and caveats from the paper: The authors suggested that each seasonal influenza vaccination may recruit only a limited number of new T cells.

The protocol used for the library was RT-PCR. Sequencing used an Illumina HiSeq 2500. The public sequencing data were trimmed at Q25 with fastp and processed into clonotypes with MiXCR by TCRdb, which kept only in-frame beta chains. Rows merge per CDR3 protein into single entries with the most common DNA and genes. The sample has 150,000 to 200,000 distinct CDR3 sequences on record, about 9% of them singletons. The top ten clonotypes cover approximately 10% of the sample. The input for sequencing was non-naive T cells sorted from PBMCs, taken on the day of vaccination. The label giving this sample's cell subset or site can be read as: memory T cell fraction. The receptor was isolated from a man aged 50 or older who received an inactivated influenza vaccine. Donor details come from another sample of the same person, matched by shared clones. The chain is encoded by TRBV4-3 joined to TRBJ2-2; TRBD1 is a weak D gene call, 6 bases matching. The nucleotide sequence is TGCGCCAGCAGCCAAGTGCACAGGGCGGCCGGGGAGCTGTTTTTT. Translated, it reads CASSQVHRAAGELFF.